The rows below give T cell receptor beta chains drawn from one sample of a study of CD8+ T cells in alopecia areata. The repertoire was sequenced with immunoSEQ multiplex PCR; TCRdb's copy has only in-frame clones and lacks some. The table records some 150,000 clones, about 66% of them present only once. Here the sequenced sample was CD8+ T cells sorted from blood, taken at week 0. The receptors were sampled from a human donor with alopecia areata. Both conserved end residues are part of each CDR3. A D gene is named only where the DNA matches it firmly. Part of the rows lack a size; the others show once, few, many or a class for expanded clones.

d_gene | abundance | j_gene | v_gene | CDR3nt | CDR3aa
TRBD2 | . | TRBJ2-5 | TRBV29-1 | TGCAGCGTTGAAGCCCGGACTAGCGGGGTAGGGGAGACCCAGTACTTC | CSVEARTSGVGETQYF
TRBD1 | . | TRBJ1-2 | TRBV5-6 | TGTGCCAGCAGCCAAGGACAGGGGGTTTCTTATGGCTACACCTTC | CASSQGQGVSYGYTF
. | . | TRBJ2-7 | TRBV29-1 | TGCAGCGTTGAAGCCACAACCTCGTACGAGCAGTACTTC | CSVEATTSYEQYF
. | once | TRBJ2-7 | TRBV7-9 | TGTGCCAGCAGCTTCGGGGTTTACGAGCAGTACTTC | CASSFGVYEQYF
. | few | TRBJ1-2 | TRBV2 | TGTGCCAGCTACCGGGGGGCCCACTATGGCTACACCTTC | CASYRGAHYGYTF
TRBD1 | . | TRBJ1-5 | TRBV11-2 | TGTGCCAGCAGCTTCGGACAGGGAGAGAATCAGCCCCAGCATTTT | CASSFGQGENQPQHF
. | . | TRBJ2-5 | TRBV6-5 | TGTGCCAGCAGTTACTACGGGACCCAGTACTTC | CASSYYGTQYF
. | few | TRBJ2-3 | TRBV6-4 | TGTGCCAGCAGTGACTCCACAGATACGCAGTATTTT | CASSDSTDTQYF
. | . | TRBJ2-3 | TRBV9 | TGTGCGAGCAGCGTAGAAGGCCTGAGCACAGATACGCAGTATTTT | CASSVEGLSTDTQYF
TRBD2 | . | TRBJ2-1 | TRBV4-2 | TGTGCCAGCAGCCAAGTGGCTAGCGGGGGGGCCTACAATGAGCAGTTCTTC | CASSQVASGGAYNEQFF
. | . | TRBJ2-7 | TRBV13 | TGTGCCAGCAGCGCACCCAGCAGGACCTACGAGCAGTACTTC | CASSAPSRTYEQYF
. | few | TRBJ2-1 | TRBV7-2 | TGTGCCTCTCTCGAGGGGTCCTACAATGAGCAGTTCTTC | CASLEGSYNEQFF
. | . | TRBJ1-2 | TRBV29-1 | TGCAGCGTTGAAGATCTAGGGGGTGGCTACACCTTC | CSVEDLGGGYTF
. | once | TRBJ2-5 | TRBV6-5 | TGTGCCAGCAGTTACACCGGCGCCCAGTACTTC | CASSYTGAQYF
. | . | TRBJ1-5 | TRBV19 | TGTGCCAGTAGTATAGCTTCGTCTAGCAATCAGCCCCAGCATTTT | CASSIASSSNQPQHF
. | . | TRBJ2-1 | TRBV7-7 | TGTGCCAGCAGCCACTCCACGAGCAATGAGCAGTTCTTC | CASSHSTSNEQFF
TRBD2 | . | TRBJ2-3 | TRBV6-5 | TGTGCCAGCAGTAGACTAGCGGGGACAGATACGCAGTATTTT | CASSRLAGTDTQYF
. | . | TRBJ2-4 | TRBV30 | TGTGCCTGGAGCGGGGGTGACATTCAGTACTTC | CAWSGGDIQYF
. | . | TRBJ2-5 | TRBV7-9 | TGTGCCAGCAGCTTAGCCGCGTTCCAAGAGACCCAGTACTTC | CASSLAAFQETQYF
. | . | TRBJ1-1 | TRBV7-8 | TGTGCCAGCAGCTTAGGGGTCACGCTGAACACTGAAGCTTTCTTT | CASSLGVTLNTEAFF
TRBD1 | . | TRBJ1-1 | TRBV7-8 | TGTGCCAGCAGCCAAAAACGGACAGGGAAGAACACTGAAGCTTTCTTT | CASSQKRTGKNTEAFF
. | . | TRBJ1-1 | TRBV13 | TGTGCCAGCAGCTTAGGGCTCCCGGACACTGAAGCTTTCTTT | CASSLGLPDTEAFF
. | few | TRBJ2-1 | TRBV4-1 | TGCGCCAGCAGCCAGGTGGGGGCCTATGAGCAGTTCTTC | CASSQVGAYEQFF
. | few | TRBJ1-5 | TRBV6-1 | TGTGCCAGCAGTTTAACCGGGACATCACAGCCCCAGCATTTT | CASSLTGTSQPQHF
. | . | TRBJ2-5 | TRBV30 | TGTGCCTGGAGTCACACTGAAGAGACCCAGTACTTC | CAWSHTEETQYF
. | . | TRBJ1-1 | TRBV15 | TGTGCCACCAGCACCGAACAGGGAAGAACTGAAGCTTTCTTT | CATSTEQGRTEAFF
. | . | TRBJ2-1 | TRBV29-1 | TGCAGCGTTGGGAGTCAGTTCAATGAGCAGTTCTTC | CSVGSQFNEQFF
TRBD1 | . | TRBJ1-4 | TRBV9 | TGTGCCAGCAGCGGGGGACAGGGCTATGAAAAACTGTTTTTT | CASSGGQGYEKLFF
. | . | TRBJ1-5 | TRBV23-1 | TGCGCCAGCACCCCGGGTTGGCCCCAGCATTTT | CASTPGWPQHF
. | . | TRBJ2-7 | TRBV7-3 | TGTGCCAGCAGCTTAGAAGGAAGCGGATCCTACGAGCAGTACTTC | CASSLEGSGSYEQYF